The entry that follows covers one T cell receptor beta chain sequence. The antigen is unknown. CDR1 SGHTA and CDR2 FQGNSA come from the germline V gene. The V and J ends lost 1 base and 5 bases respectively, with 11 bases between them. The CDR3 covers 14 residues. This entry comes from a study of T cell responses to AZD1222 COVID-19 vaccine. Study-level information: Second doses that came at about 4 or about 12 weeks were put together.

TCRdb's copy holds only in-frame clones and misses some; the assay was immunoSEQ multiplex PCR. The table records 60,000 to 85,000 clones, 75% to 90% of them present only once. Overall study findings and caveats: Two AZD1222 doses significantly raised spike-specific TCR breadth and depth over controls. Nearly half of unique spike-specific TCRs reportedly avoided B.1.351 and B.1.1.7 mutated regions. There were mostly white British donors and more females than males, and clonal diversity was possibly underestimated.

This sequence originates from an adult in good health. Specimen: peripheral blood, collected on day 0 of AZD1222 vaccination. The genes are TRBV7-2 and TRBJ2-5; a weak D match, TRBD2 (5 bases). Here the CDR3 reads CASSLDNRGETQYF. CDR3 in DNA: TGTGCCAGCAGCTTAGACAACAGAGGGGAGACCCAGTACTTC. The entire variable domain, with the rest obtained from reference TRBV7-2 and TRBJ2-5, is as follows: GAGVSQSPSNKVTEKGKDVELRCDPISGHTALYWYRQSLGQGLEFLIYFQGNSAPDKSGLPSDRFSAERTGGSVSTLTIQRTQQEDSAVYLCASSLDNRGETQYFGPGTRLLVL.